The next 29 T cell receptor beta chains were all read from a single sample in a study of neurological immune-mediated disorders. TCRdb called the 5' RACE reads again in MiXCR, with one record for every CDR3 protein. Among about 66,000 distinct CDR3 sequences, about 3.4% were seen once, and the ten largest hold roughly 3.7%. Sequencing input: PBMCs. The receptors were sampled from a man aged 35-49 years with multiple sclerosis.

This chain joins TRBV7-9 and TRBJ2-7; D not resolved. The CDR3 is made up of 11 amino acids. Germline CDR1 is SEHNR and CDR2 is FQNEAQ (reference sequence). V shed 2 bases and J shed 9 bases, with 8 bases lying between them. CDR3 protein: CASSLQKAQYF. CDR3 in DNA: TGTGCCAGCAGCTTACAGAAAGCGCAGTACTTC.

This clonotype was counted at least ten times. The rearrangement joins TRBV12-3 or TRBV12-4 to TRBJ1-1, with TRBD1 as a possible D gene (5 bases). The CDR3 covers 13 residues. V shed 5 bases and J shed 4 bases, with 11 bases lying between them. The CDR3 reads CASSPQQATEAFF. CDR3 DNA sequence: TGTGCCAGCAGTCCCCAACAGGCCACTGAAGCTTTCTTT.

This clonotype has ten or more counts. The chain is built from TRBV7-9 and TRBJ2-7, with TRBD2 matching 10 bases. This CDR3 has 15 amino acids. Germline CDR1 SEHNR, CDR2 FQNEAQ (reference sequence). V was clipped by 6 bases and J by 2 bases; unmatched bases: 7. The CDR3 reads CASRDLAGAAYEQYF. The CDR3 DNA is TGTGCCAGCAGAGATCTAGCGGGAGCGGCCTACGAGCAGTACTTC.

The sample holds many counts of this clonotype. The chain employs TRBV5-1 and TRBJ2-1, with 10 positions matching TRBD2. Looked up from germline, CDR1 is SGHRS and CDR2 is YFSETQ. The CDR3 loop spans 15 amino acids. J lost 3 bases, V lost 4 bases, and 4 bases had no gene match. The CDR3 protein is CASSQREGGYNEQFF. The CDR3 DNA reads as TGCGCCAGCAGCCAGCGGGAGGGCGGCTACAATGAGCAGTTCTTC.

At least ten counts were recorded for this clonotype. This chain connects TRBV20-1 to TRBJ2-5; D call uncertain. Trimming took off 3 bases at V and 7 bases at J, with 15 bases between the two ends. The germline V gene has CDR1 DFQATT and CDR2 SNEGSKA (reference sequence). The CDR3 covers 13 residues. The CDR3 nucleotides are TGCAGTGCTAGGGACGGACGGGTGAGGACCCAGTACTTC. It specifies CSARDGRVRTQYF.

This clonotype was found many times. The chain carries TRBV5-1 and TRBJ2-7; 9 bases line up with TRBD1. Trimming at V came to 4 bases and at J to 3 bases, leaving 5 bases not matched to a gene. The germline V gene encodes CDR1 SGHRS and CDR2 YFSETQ. The CDR3 covers 14 residues. CDR3: CASSPDRGRYEQYF. The DNA of the CDR3 is TGCGCCAGCAGCCCGGACAGGGGACGCTACGAGCAGTACTTC.

This clonotype was recorded at least ten times. The chain is built from TRBV6-5 and TRBJ1-6, with D maybe TRBD1 (5 bases). Germline V CDR1 and CDR2: MNHEY, SVGAGI. The CDR3 is made up of 15 amino acids. Trimming removed 6 bases at V and 6 bases at J, with 15 bases between. The CDR3 region has the DNA TGTGCCAGCAGCCAATCAGGGTACTTTAATTCACCCCTCCACTTT. It is translated as CASSQSGYFNSPLHF.

This chain links TRBV12-3 or TRBV12-4 with TRBJ1-4, with 12 bases aligning to TRBD1. V lost 3 bases, J lost 8 bases, and 4 bases stayed unmatched. CDR3 size: 15 residues. The CDR3 nucleotides are TGTGCCAGCAGTTTGGGACAGGGGGCAGGGGAAAAACTGTTTTTT. Residues: CASSLGQGAGEKLFF.

This clonotype was picked up many times. The rearrangement links TRBV20-1 to TRBJ2-5, with 11 bases identical to TRBD1. The CDR3 spans 13 residues. Germline V lookup: CDR1 DFQATT, CDR2 SNEGSKA (reference sequence). CDR3 sequence: CCLGQGAGETQYF. CDR3 DNA sequence: TGCTGCCTCGGACAGGGGGCAGGAGAGACCCAGTACTTC.

This clonotype came up many times. V is TRBV5-6 and J is TRBJ2-7, with 7 bases matching TRBD1. The CDR3 is made up of 14 amino acids. V lost 4 bases, J lost 3 bases, and 7 bases stayed unmatched. Germline lookup yields CDR1 SGHDT and CDR2 YYEEEE. The CDR3, as DNA: TGTGCCAGCAGCCCCGACAGGGCCATCTACGAGCAGTACTTC. Translation gives CASSPDRAIYEQYF.

This clonotype was observed at least ten times. The chain uses TRBV20-1 and TRBJ1-4; TRBD1 is a possible D gene (5 bases). CDR1 is DFQATT and CDR2 is SNEGSKA in the germline V gene (reference sequence). This CDR3 region has 12 residues. Trimming pared 6 bases from V and 8 bases from J, leaving 13 bases between. The CDR3 protein is CSARTEGEKLFF. CDR3 nucleotide sequence: TGCAGTGCCCGGACGGAGGGGGAAAAACTGTTTTTT.

This clonotype was counted ten times or more. V is TRBV4-2 and J is TRBJ1-5; 9 nucleotides agree with TRBD1. The CDR3 contains 18 residues. V lost 3 bases to trimming and J lost 1 base; unmatched junction nucleotides: 10. Per germline, CDR1 LGHNA and CDR2 YNFKEQ. In DNA, the CDR3 is TGTGCCAGCAGCCAGAATACGGGACAGGGACGGAGCAATCAGCCCCAGCATTTT. Protein sequence: CASSQNTGQGRSNQPQHF.

This clonotype has a count of ten or more. The rearrangement joins TRBV5-1 to TRBJ2-1; 16 bases fit TRBD2. V lost 3 bases to trimming and J lost 4 bases; unmatched junction nucleotides: 4. CDR3 length: 17 amino acids. CDR1 and CDR2 from the germline V gene are SGHRS and YFSETQ. This CDR3 is CASSWGLAGGLYNEQFF. In DNA form, the CDR3 reads TGCGCCAGCAGCTGGGGACTAGCGGGGGGGCTGTACAATGAGCAGTTCTTC.

There are many counts of this clonotype. CDR3 sequence reads: CASSPAGTGAPDEQFF. Written as DNA, the CDR3 is TGTGCCAGCAGCCCGGCCGGGACAGGGGCGCCGGATGAGCAGTTCTTC. The rearrangement links TRBV7-9 to TRBJ2-1; 10 bases line up with TRBD1. This CDR3 region has 16 residues. The V gene's germline CDR1 is SEHNR and CDR2 FQNEAQ (reference sequence). The J segment lost 8 bases and the V segment lost 5 bases, leaving 12 bases of the junction unmatched.

This clonotype was counted at least ten times. This chain connects TRBV29-1 to TRBJ1-1; 12 bases match TRBD1. Germline-derived CDR1 and CDR2 are SQVTM and ANQGSEA. After removal of 7 bases from V and 2 bases from J, the junction contained 8 bases not matched to a gene. CDR3 length: 15 residues. The CDR3 spells CSGLGQGAQNTEAFF. CDR3 nucleotides: TGCAGCGGATTGGGACAGGGGGCGCAAAACACTGAAGCTTTCTTT.

At least ten counts were recorded for this clonotype. The V call is TRBV7-3, the J call TRBJ2-1, with D tentatively TRBD2 (5 bases). Germline CDR1 reads SGHTA; CDR2 reads FQGTGA. Between the trimmed V and J ends, which lost 5 bases and 7 bases, there was a span of 12 bases. The CDR3 is 13 amino acids. In DNA form, the CDR3 reads TGTGCCAGCAGCGAACAGCGCGGGAATGAGCAGTTCTTC. Encoded protein: CASSEQRGNEQFF.

At least ten counts were recorded for this clonotype. The chain combines TRBV10-3 with TRBJ2-5; D call uncertain. CDR3 length: 14 residues. Trimming pared 4 bases from V and 3 bases from J, leaving 12 bases between. The germline CDR1 and CDR2 sequences are ENHRY and SYGVKD. The CDR3 DNA reads as TGTGCCATCAGTGCCGCCGGACGTGAAGAGACCCAGTACTTC. It specifies CAISAAGREETQYF.

This clonotype came up many times. The rearrangement links TRBV12-3 or TRBV12-4 to TRBJ1-5, with D possibly being TRBD1 (5 bases). The ends were cut back, 0 bases at V and 3 bases at J, with 12 bases in the middle. The CDR3 consists of 16 residues. The CDR3 DNA sequence: TGTGCCAGCAGTTTAGCGCCGGGGGGAACCAATCAGCCCCAGCATTTT. It yields the protein CASSLAPGGTNQPQHF.

This clonotype showed up many times. The chain is built from TRBV7-6 and TRBJ2-1; 7 bases map to TRBD1. Germline assignment: CDR1 SGHVS and CDR2 FNYEAQ. The V segment lost 5 bases and the J segment 6 bases; nucleotides outside the gene matches: 7. The CDR3 has 14 amino acids. The CDR3 coding sequence is TGTGCCAGCAGCCATCTTGGGACAGCCAATGAGCAGTTCTTC. Translation gives CASSHLGTANEQFF.

For this clonotype: A much more abundant neighbour one base away suggests this may be a read error. The chain carries TRBV5-1 and TRBJ1-2; possibly TRBD1 for D (5 bases). The CDR3 has 14 amino acids. The V end lost 4 bases, the J end lost 7 bases, and 17 bases lay between the germline ends. CDR1 is SGHRS, CDR2 YFSETQ, per germline. This CDR3 reads CASSAPDGGFGYTF. CDR3 sequence (DNA): TGCGCCAGCAGCGCCCCGGACGGGGGATTTGGCTACACCTTC.

The chain is built from TRBV29-1 and TRBJ2-1; 14 nucleotides align to TRBD2. This CDR3 spans 15 amino acids. The V gene's germline CDR1 is SQVTM and CDR2 ANQGSEA. The CDR3 DNA reads TGCGTCGAGGGACTAGCGGGAGCCCCGGGCAATGAGCAGTTCTTC. Protein: CVEGLAGAPGNEQFF.

This clonotype was found many times. The CDR3 reads CASSLSGQGSETQYF. The CDR3 coding sequence is TGTGCCAGCAGCTTGTCGGGACAGGGATCGGAGACCCAGTACTTC. This chain joins TRBV7-2 and TRBJ2-5; TRBD1 matches at 9 bases. CDR1 and CDR2 from the germline V gene are SGHTA and FQGNSA. There are 15 residues in the CDR3. The junction had 7 bases not matched to a gene; V was cut back by 3 bases and J by 5 bases.

This clonotype has a count of ten or more. The J gene is TRBJ2-4, the V gene TRBV5-1; a possible D gene is TRBD2 (6 bases). The V gene lost 1 base and the J gene lost 6 bases, with 17 bases spanning the gap. Per the germline V gene, CDR1 is SGHRS and CDR2 is YFSETQ. The CDR3 has 16 amino acids. The CDR3 DNA reads TGCGCCAGCAGCTTGAGCGAGGGGCGGGGAGGAAACATTCAGTACTTC. Its translation: CASSLSEGRGGNIQYF.

This clonotype was counted between two and nine times. This chain uses TRBV5-1 with TRBJ2-2; weak D call: TRBD2 (6 bases). Germline CDR1 reads SGHRS; CDR2 reads YFSETQ. This CDR3 is 12 amino acids long. The germline V and J ends were trimmed by 4 bases and 6 bases, with 7 bases remaining between them. CDR3 DNA sequence: TGCGCCAGCAGCCCGGGGGCCGGGGAGCTGTTTTTT. This sequence encodes CASSPGAGELFF.

This clonotype was counted many times. The V and J genes are TRBV29-1 and TRBJ2-1; maybe TRBD2 (5 bases). Germline loops: CDR1 SQVTM, CDR2 ANQGSEA. There are 14 residues in the CDR3. The V and J ends lost 7 bases and 0 bases respectively, with 13 bases between them. The CDR3 region has the DNA TGCAGCGCTGCGCGCGGGCGCTCCTACAATGAGCAGTTCTTC. Amino acid sequence: CSAARGRSYNEQFF.

This clonotype was found many times. The V and J genes are TRBV5-1 and TRBJ1-3, with D hard to call. V was cut by 1 base and J by 0 bases, with 8 bases left in between. Germline V CDR1 and CDR2: SGHRS, YFSETQ. The CDR3 sequence is 15 residues long. The CDR3 DNA reads TGCGCCAGCAGCTTGAATGGAAACTCTGGAAACACCATATATTTT. Protein sequence: CASSLNGNSGNTIYF.

This clonotype has a count of ten or more. J is TRBJ2-7 and V is TRBV5-6, with TRBD1 identical over 10 bases. The CDR3 is 16 residues long. Trimming cost V 4 bases and J 6 bases; bases outside gene matches: 13. Germline V gene sequence: CDR1 SGHDT, CDR2 YYEEEE. CDR3 DNA sequence: TGTGCCAGCAGCCCGCTATCCGGGACAGGGGTGTTCGAGCAGTACTTC. It yields the protein CASSPLSGTGVFEQYF.

This clonotype showed up just a few times. The chain is built from TRBV2 and TRBJ2-2; no reliable D call. Germline V lookup: CDR1 SNHLY, CDR2 FYNNEI. The CDR3 contains 14 residues. V lost 2 bases to trimming and J lost 5 bases, with 9 bases between them. The CDR3 DNA is TGTGCCAGCAGTGAAAGGACGGCTACCGGGGAGCTGTTTTTT. Translating it yields CASSERTATGELFF.

This clonotype has ten or more counts. V is TRBV7-9 and J is TRBJ2-3; 8 bases map to TRBD1. The CDR3 has 15 amino acids. Per the germline V gene, CDR1 is SEHNR and CDR2 is FQNEAQ (reference sequence). V trimming: 5 bases; J trimming: 0 bases; junction bases outside the gene matches: 4. The CDR3 DNA follows: TGTGCCAGCAGCCTAACAGGGGGGAGCACAGATACGCAGTATTTT. Amino acids: CASSLTGGSTDTQYF. Looking up the rest from reference TRBV7-9 and TRBJ2-3 gives the full variable domain: DTGVSQNPRHKITKRGQNVTFRCDPISEHNRLYWYRQTLGQGPEFLTYFQNEAQLEKSRLLSDRFSAERPKGSFSTLEIQRTEQGDSAMYLCASSLTGGSTDTQYFGPGTRLTVL.